This T cell receptor beta chain was recorded in a study of early stage breast cancer tumors (dated by TCRdb to the late 2010s). With respect to the entire study: Of the roughly 15 invasive breast tumors, about a dozen were found to be estrogen receptor-positive, progesterone receptor-positive and HER2-negative. Of the roughly twelve ER+/PR+/HER2- tumors, eight were classified as invasive ductal carcinomas and four as invasive lobular carcinomas. A read coverage of roughly 10-fold per sample was achieved on average. A total of around 2.7 million templates, representing about 1.1 million unique clonotypes, were detected across all samples. The research as a whole found: Bulk genomic DNA sequencing of unsorted cells missed chain pairing and functional markers such as CD4, CD8 and FOXP3. Enriched TCRB sequences shared across patients were mostly commonly generated sequences, unlikely to play an important role in the tumor microenvironment. Compared with adjacent normal breast tissue, tumors had higher clonality and roughly 2.5-fold greater T cell density. The small cohort size prevented analysis by tumor subtype. Repertoires from blood and normal breast were more alike than repertoires from blood and tumor, and in about 85% of the 16 patients, comparing each tissue with blood separated tumor from normal.

Taken from the germline V gene, the CDR1 and CDR2 loops are WSHSY and SAAADI. The CDR3 numbers 12 residues from cysteine through phenylalanine. CDR3 DNA is the only sequence kept; it has 36 bases, read in frame from the first base. V drops 3 bases and J drops 4 bases, leaving 4 bases in between. Comment on this clone: The antigen this receptor binds is unknown. Qualities for individual bases were not recorded, and no much larger clone is one base off.

About 19-55 mg of tumor tissue was diced and typically yielded more than 3 ug of DNA. The study profiled bulk TCR beta-chain repertoires in matched peripheral blood, tumor and adjacent normal breast tissue taken from some 17 patients with early-stage breast cancer. After resection, visually identified tumor tissue was excised and placed in prechilled RNAlater. Tumor tissue (about 19-50 mg) was diced and homogenized in RLTplus buffer with beta-mercaptoethanol and antifoaming agent using a TissueLyser II. The Qiagen AllPrep DNA/RNA Mini kit was used to extract genomic DNA. Two independent genomic DNA replicates were amplified for each sample, with 0.5 ug used for blood and about 1.5 ug for tumor or normal breast. Following the manufacturer's instructions, the ImmunoSeq Intro kit was used to carry out TCRB sequencing on genomic DNA. Multiplex PCR was run for approximately 29 cycles using proprietary primers and spike-in control sequences for absolute quantification. Single-end 150-bp reads were used to sequence an 87-bp fragment spanning the CDR3 and the flanking V and J genes. Each lane of an Illumina MiSeq using version 3.0 chemistry carried seven multiplexed samples, with two replicates per sample. The authors processed their data as follows. Raw data were processed with the vendor's proprietary pipeline, and both replicates were merged into a single result per sample. Productive rearrangements sharing the V-gene family, CDR3 amino acid sequence and J-gene segment were defined as clonotypes. To compute clonality, the normalized Shannon entropy (Pielou evenness) of TCRB abundances was subtracted from 1. T cell density was estimated as total templates divided by the number of input cells, with the number of input cells inferred from the DNA input amount. Total repertoire diversity and clonality were estimated with Recon using default parameters. A clonotype was considered tumor-enriched if its abundance in tumor exceeded 0.1% and was at least 32-fold higher than its abundance in normal breast. TCRdb stores this immuneACCESS table with in-frame sequences only. Part of the clones is absent; in the studies checked, under half of the shortfall reflects unresolved V genes, and no reason is known for the rest. V, J and clone size derive from that table, while D and trimming were established from the DNA sequence. The sample includes 3,000 to 4,000 clones, with around 66% observed a single time. The ten largest account for roughly 15% of the sample.

Material for sequencing was breast tumor tissue. The rearrangement combines TRBV10-2 with TRBJ1-3, with no D gene named confidently. The origin of this receptor is a person in their 40s with breast cancer. CDR3 protein: CASSDVGNTIYF. The DNA sequence reads TGCGCCAGCAGTGACGTCGGAAACACCATATATTTT.